This T cell receptor beta chain was captured in a study of siplizumab effects on memory and regulatory T cells. Repertoires were generated with immunoSEQ multiplex PCR, while TCRdb's copy carries only in-frame clones and drops some. The table includes some 75,000 clones, roughly 93% detected once. Study-wide results and limits: A small minority of alloreactive clones were mapped to unstimulated subsets.

Points on this clone: The antigen remains undetermined.

The V end was cut by 0 bases, the J end by 9 bases, with 19 bases between. The CDR3 length is 15 residues. Germline V gene lookup returns CDR1 SGDLS and CDR2 YYNGEE. The receptor comes from a human donor in good health. This sequence joins TRBV9 and TRBJ2-7; perhaps TRBD2 as D (6 bases). Sequencing was carried out using CD8+ T cells sorted from blood. CDR3 in DNA: TGTGCCAGCAGCGTAGAAGGAGCGGGTGATTCGTGGCAGTACTTC. Its translation: CASSVEGAGDSWQYF.